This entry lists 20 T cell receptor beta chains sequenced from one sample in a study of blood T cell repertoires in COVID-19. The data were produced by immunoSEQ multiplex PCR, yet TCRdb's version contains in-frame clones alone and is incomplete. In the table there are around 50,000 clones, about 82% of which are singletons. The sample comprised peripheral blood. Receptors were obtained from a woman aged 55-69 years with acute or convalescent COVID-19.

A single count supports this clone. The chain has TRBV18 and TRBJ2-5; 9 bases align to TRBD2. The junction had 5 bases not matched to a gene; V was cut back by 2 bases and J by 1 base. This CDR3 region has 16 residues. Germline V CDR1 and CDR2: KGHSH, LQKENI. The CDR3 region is CASSPGSSGSQETQYF. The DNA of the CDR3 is TGTGCCAGCTCACCAGGAAGTAGCGGGAGCCAAGAGACCCAGTACTTC.

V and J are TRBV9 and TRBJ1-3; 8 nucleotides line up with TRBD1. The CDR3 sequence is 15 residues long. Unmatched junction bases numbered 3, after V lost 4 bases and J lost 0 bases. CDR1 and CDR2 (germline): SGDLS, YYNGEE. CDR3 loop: CASSLGQGSGNTIYF. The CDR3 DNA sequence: TGTGCCAGCAGCCTTGGACAGGGCTCTGGAAACACCATATATTTT.

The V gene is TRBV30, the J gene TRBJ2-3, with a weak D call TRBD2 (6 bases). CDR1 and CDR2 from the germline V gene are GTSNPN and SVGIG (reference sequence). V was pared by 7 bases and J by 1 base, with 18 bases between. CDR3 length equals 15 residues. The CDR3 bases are TGTGCCTCGCTACACGGGCGGGGAGGCACAGATACGCAGTATTTT. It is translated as CASLHGRGGTDTQYF.

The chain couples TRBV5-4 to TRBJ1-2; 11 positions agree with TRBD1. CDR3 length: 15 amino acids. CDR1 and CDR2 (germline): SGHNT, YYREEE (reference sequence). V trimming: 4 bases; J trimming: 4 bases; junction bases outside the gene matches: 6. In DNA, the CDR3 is TGTGCCAGCAGCCTATCCGGGACAGGGGGCTATGGCTACACCTTC. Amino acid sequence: CASSLSGTGGYGYTF.

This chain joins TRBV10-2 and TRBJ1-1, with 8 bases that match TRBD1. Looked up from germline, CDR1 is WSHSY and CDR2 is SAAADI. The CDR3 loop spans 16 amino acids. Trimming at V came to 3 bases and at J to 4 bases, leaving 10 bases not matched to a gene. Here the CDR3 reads CASSEPTGVFGTEAFF. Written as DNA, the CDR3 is TGCGCCAGCAGTGAACCGACAGGGGTATTCGGCACTGAAGCTTTCTTT.

CDR3 amino acids: CASSVAATDTQYF. The CDR3 DNA follows: TGCGCCAGCAGCGTAGCGGCCACAGATACGCAGTATTTT. The chain joins TRBV5-1 to TRBJ2-3, with a possible D match to TRBD2 (6 bases). Germline V gives CDR1 SGHRS, CDR2 YFSETQ. V gave up 4 bases and J gave up 2 bases, with 8 bases separating them. The length of the CDR3 is 13 residues.

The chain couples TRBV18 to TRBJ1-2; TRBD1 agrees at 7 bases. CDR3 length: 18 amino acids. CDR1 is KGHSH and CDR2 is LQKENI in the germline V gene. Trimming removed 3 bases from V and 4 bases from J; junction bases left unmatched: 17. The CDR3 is CASSPMEGTVNGGYGYTF. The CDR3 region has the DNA TGTGCCAGCTCACCGATGGAAGGGACAGTAAACGGAGGCTATGGCTACACCTTC.

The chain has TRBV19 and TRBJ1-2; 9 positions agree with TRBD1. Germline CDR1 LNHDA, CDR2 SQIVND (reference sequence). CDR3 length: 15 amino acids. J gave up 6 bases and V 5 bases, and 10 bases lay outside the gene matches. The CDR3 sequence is CASSSRTGDRDGYTF. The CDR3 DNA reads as TGTGCCAGTAGTTCCCGGACAGGGGATCGCGATGGCTACACCTTC. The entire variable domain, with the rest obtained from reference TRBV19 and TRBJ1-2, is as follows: DGGITQSPKYLFRKEGQNVTLSCEQNLNHDAMYWYRQDPGQGLRLIYYSQIVNDFQKGDIAEGYSVSREKKESFPLTVTSAQKNPTAFYLCASSSRTGDRDGYTFGSGTRLTVV.

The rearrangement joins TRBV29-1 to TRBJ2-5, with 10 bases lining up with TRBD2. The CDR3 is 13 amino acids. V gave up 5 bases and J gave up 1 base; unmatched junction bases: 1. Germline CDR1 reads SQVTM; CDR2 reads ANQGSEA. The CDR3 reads CSVPSGGQETQYF. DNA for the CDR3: TGCAGCGTTCCTAGCGGGGGCCAAGAGACCCAGTACTTC.

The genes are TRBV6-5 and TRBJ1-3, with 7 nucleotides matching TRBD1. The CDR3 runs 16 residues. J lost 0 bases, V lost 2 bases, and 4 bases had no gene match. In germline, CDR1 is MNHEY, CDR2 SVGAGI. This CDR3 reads CASSYTGASSGNTIYF. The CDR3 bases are TGTGCCAGCAGTTACACAGGGGCGAGCTCTGGAAACACCATATATTTT.

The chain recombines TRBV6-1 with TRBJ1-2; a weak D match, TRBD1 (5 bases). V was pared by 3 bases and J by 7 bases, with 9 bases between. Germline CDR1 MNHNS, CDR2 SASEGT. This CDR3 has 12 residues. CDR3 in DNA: TGTGCCAGCAGTGATTTAGGGGTTGGCTACACCTTC. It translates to CASSDLGVGYTF.

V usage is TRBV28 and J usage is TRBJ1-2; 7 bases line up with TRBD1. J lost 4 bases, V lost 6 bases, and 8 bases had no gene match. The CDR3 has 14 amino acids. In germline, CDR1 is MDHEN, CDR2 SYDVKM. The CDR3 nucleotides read TGTGCCAGCAGGCAGACAGGGAGGAGCTATGGCTACACCTTC. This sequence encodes CASRQTGRSYGYTF.

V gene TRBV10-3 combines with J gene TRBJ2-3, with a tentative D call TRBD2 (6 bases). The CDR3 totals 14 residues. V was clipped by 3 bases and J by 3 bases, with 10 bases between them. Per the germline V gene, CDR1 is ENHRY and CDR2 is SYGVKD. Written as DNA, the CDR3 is TGTGCCATCAGTGAACTAGCAGAAACAGATACGCAGTATTTT. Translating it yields CAISELAETDTQYF.

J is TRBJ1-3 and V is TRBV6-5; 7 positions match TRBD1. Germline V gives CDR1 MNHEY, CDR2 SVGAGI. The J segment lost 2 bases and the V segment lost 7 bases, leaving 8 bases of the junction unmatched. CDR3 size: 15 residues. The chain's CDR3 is CASTTQGTPGNTIYF. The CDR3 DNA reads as TGTGCCAGCACCACACAGGGGACGCCTGGAAACACCATATATTTT.

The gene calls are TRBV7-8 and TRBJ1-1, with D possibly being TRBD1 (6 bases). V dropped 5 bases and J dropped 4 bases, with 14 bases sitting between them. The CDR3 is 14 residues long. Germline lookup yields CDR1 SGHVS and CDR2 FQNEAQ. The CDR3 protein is CASSPQGTLTEAFF. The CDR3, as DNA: TGTGCCAGCAGCCCCCAGGGGACACTCACTGAAGCTTTCTTT.

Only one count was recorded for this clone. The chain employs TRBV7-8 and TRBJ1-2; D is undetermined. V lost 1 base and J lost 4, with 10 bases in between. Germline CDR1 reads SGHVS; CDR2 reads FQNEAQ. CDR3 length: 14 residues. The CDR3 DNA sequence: TGTGCCAGCAGCTTAGAAGCAGGTTCCTATGGCTACACCTTC. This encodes CASSLEAGSYGYTF.

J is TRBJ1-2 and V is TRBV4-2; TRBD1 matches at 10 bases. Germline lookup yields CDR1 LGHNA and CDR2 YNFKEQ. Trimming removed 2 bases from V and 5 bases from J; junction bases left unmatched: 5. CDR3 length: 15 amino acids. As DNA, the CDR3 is TGTGCCAGCAGCCAACACCGGGACAGGGGTTATGGCTACACCTTC. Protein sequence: CASSQHRDRGYGYTF.

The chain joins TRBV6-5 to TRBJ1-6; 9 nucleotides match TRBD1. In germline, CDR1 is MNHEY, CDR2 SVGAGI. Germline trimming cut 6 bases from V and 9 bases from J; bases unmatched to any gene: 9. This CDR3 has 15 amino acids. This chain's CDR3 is CASRKATGGGSPLHF. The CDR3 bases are TGTGCCAGCAGAAAGGCGACAGGGGGTGGTTCACCCCTCCACTTT.

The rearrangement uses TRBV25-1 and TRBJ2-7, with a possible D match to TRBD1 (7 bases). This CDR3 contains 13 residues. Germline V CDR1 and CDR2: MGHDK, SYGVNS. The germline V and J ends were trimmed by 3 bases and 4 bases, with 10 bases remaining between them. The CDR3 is CASSDQGGYEQYF. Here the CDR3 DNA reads TGTGCCAGCAGTGATCAGGGGGGATACGAGCAGTACTTC.

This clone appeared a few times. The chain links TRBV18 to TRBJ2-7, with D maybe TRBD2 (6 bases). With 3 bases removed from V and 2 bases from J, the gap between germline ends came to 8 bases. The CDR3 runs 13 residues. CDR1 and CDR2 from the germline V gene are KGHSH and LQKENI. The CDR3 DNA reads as TGTGCCAGCTCACCCGGGAGAACCTACGAGCAGTACTTC. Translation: CASSPGRTYEQYF.